One T cell receptor (beta chain) is described in this entry. Its cognate antigen has yet to be identified. One base away there is no much larger clone; base qualities are not given. Explained via the paper, the time point label denotes: cells obtained before transplantation from donor or recipient. CD3+CD4+ and CD3+CD8+ populations were FACS-sorted from unstimulated pre-transplant donor and recipient cells taken from spleen or lymph nodes. This record comes from a study of graft-versus-host responses after intestinal transplantation (dated by TCRdb to about 2021). Turning to the overall study: Recipients received multivisceral, liver-intestinal, or isolated intestinal transplants. Every recipient was given anti-thymocyte globulin induction, followed by about three years of maintenance tacrolimus and steroids. Bulk TCR-beta CDR3 sequencing was used to track graft-versus-host and host-versus-graft alloreactive T cell clones in the graft, circulation and bone marrow after intestinal transplantation. To identify alloreactive clones, pre-transplant mixed lymphocyte reaction products were sequenced and compared with unstimulated pre-transplant donor and recipient T cells. Of the roughly 25 intestinal transplant recipients enrolled in the cohort, one of whom was a retransplant, a few patients without pretransplant specimens were excluded. Donor T cell macrochimerism was defined as a peak of at least 4% donor T cells among recipient peripheral blood mononuclear cells. Rather than going through the commercial service, samples from a few later patients were sequenced in-house on an Illumina MiSeq and processed with MiXCR.

The trim is 2 bases for V and 5 bases for J, with a gap of 14 bases between the germline ends. CDR1 SGDLS and CDR2 YYNGEE are derived from the germline V gene. Including the terminal cysteine and phenylalanine, the CDR3 comprises 15 residues. The only DNA kept is the CDR3, 45 bases in frame from the first base. What the research found in general, with its limitations: GvH clones turned up in recipient bone marrow, with some appearing earlier in ileal mucosa or blood, a pattern consistent with an intestinal mucosal origin. Patients with donor T cell macrochimerism had high GvH to HvG T cell clonal ratios in their allografts. The conclusions were limited by the relatively low number and heterogeneity of the intestinal transplant patients. Early after transplant, peak levels of circulating GvH clones were associated with declines in HvG clones.

The library was prepared using the immunoSEQ multiplex PCR assay. In most patients, genomic DNA was isolated using the Qiagen DNeasy Blood and Tissue Kit and sent frozen to Adaptive Biotechnologies for TCR sequencing. For most patients, genomic DNA was subjected to high-throughput TCR-beta CDR3 sequencing by Adaptive Biotechnologies. The published analysis was carried out like this. Adaptive's ImmunoSEQ software supplied the TCR sequencing data for 15 to 20 patients, while MiXCR and VDJtools were used to process a few other patients. To correct CD4 versus CD8 sorting errors, any sequence found in both subsets at a frequency ratio below 5:1 was removed. CDR3 nucleotide sequences shared between donor and recipient were removed because the origin of such sequences could not be assigned. To count as alloreactive, a clone needed at least 2-fold expansion over unstimulated cells and a minimum CFSE-low frequency of 0.002% (template counts) or 0.001% (read counts). A clone was considered mappable if detected in the sequenced pre-transplant spleen, lymph node, or MLR CFSE-low populations of the donor or recipient. The cumulative frequency of alloreactive clones was calculated as a percentage of all sequences, weighted by copy number. TCRdb took this table from immuneACCESS and kept in-frame rearrangements with V and J called. Such tables lack part of the clones; where checked against another copy, unresolved V genes explain under half of the gap, and the rest is unexplained. V, J and clone size reflect that table, while D and trimming were determined from the DNA. This sample lists roughly 92,000 clones; about 87% were detected once. The top ten clones comprise around 0.27% of the sample.

Here the sequenced sample was unstimulated CD4+ T cells sorted from spleen or lymph node cells, taken before transplant. This receptor was taken from a human donor who was the organ donor for an intestinal transplant. The chain employs TRBV9 and TRBJ2-4, with the D gene not clear enough to name. The sequence in DNA is TGTGCCAGCAGCGTTTCCCCCGGTCTTGAAAACATTCAGTACTTC. Translated, this gives CASSVSPGLENIQYF. The reference TRBV9 and TRBJ2-4 proteins fill in what lies around the CDR3, so the full variable domain reads DSGVTQTPKHLITATGQRVTLRCSPRSGDLSVYWYQQSLDQGLQFLIQYYNGEERAKGNILERFSAQQFPDLHSELNLSSLELGDSALYFCASSVSPGLENIQYFGAGTRLSVL.